The 15 T cell receptor beta chains reported below all come from one sample, sequenced in a study of shared clonotypes between healthy human individuals. Sequenced by immunoSEQ multiplex PCR; TCRdb stores in-frame clones only, minus some. The data hold around 700,000 clones, with about 78% observed a single time. The sequencing input was memory CD4+ T cells sorted from blood. Subset defined: CD45RA-negative fraction. The receptors originated from a woman aged 25 to 39 in good health.

The chain is built from TRBV11-2 and TRBJ2-5; TRBD2 agrees at 8 bases. This CDR3 region has 16 residues. Germline trimming cut 1 base from V and 2 bases from J; bases unmatched to any gene: 6. In germline, CDR1 is SGHAT, CDR2 FQNNGV. The CDR3: CASSLVLAEIQETQYF. The CDR3 DNA follows: TGTGCCAGCAGCTTAGTACTAGCGGAGATTCAAGAGACCCAGTACTTC. Based on the CDR3 plus reference TRBV11-2 and TRBJ2-5, the full variable domain is EAGVAQSPRYKIIEKRQSVAFWCNPISGHATLYWYQQILGQGPKLLIQFQNNGVVDDSQLPKDRFSAERLKGVDSTLKIQPAKLEDSAVYLCASSLVLAEIQETQYFGPGTRLLVL.

This chain joins TRBV5-4 and TRBJ1-2; 7 bases are shared with TRBD1. Germline V gene data show CDR1 as SGHNT and CDR2 as YYREEE (reference sequence). CDR3 length: 13 amino acids. V shed 5 bases, J shed 3 bases, and the junction held 4 bases outside the gene matches. In DNA form, the CDR3 reads TGTGCCAGCAGTCCCGGACAGGACTATGGCTACACCTTC. It translates to CASSPGQDYGYTF.

The chain links TRBV19 to TRBJ1-1, with unresolved D. Between the trimmed V and J ends, which lost 0 bases and 4 bases, there was a span of 9 bases. CDR3 length: 14 residues. Per germline, CDR1 LNHDA and CDR2 SQIVND (reference sequence). CDR3 sequence reads: CASSIEAGGTEAFF. CDR3 nucleotides: TGTGCCAGTAGTATAGAGGCGGGAGGCACTGAAGCTTTCTTT.

This clone came up a few times. The chain recombines TRBV4-1 with TRBJ1-4; possible D gene TRBD1, 6 bases. V gave up 4 bases and J gave up 8 bases, with 17 bases separating them. Germline assignment: CDR1 MGHRA and CDR2 YSYEKL. CDR3 size: 15 residues. The CDR3 DNA reads TGCGCCAGCAGCCTCACCTACAGGGTAGAAGAAAAACTGTTTTTT. Its translation: CASSLTYRVEEKLFF.

The chain has TRBV5-1 and TRBJ2-1; TRBD2 matches at 8 bases. The CDR3 has 15 residues. Germline CDR1 SGHRS, CDR2 YFSETQ. V shed 5 bases, J shed 8 bases, and the junction held 12 bases outside the gene matches. In DNA, the CDR3 is TGCGCCAGCAGTCTGGCCAGCGGGAGTTTCCATGAGCAGTTCTTC. Translating gives CASSLASGSFHEQFF. Full variable domain (missing parts from reference TRBV5-1 and TRBJ2-1): KAGVTQTPRYLIKTRGQQVTLSCSPISGHRSVSWYQQTPGQGLQFLFEYFSETQRNKGNFPGRFSGRQFSNSRSEMNVSTLELGDSALYLCASSLASGSFHEQFFGPGTRLTVL.

J is TRBJ2-7 and V is TRBV28, with a possible D match to TRBD2 (6 bases). CDR1 and CDR2 (germline): MDHEN, SYDVKM. Between the trimmed V and J ends, which lost 3 bases and 6 bases, there was a span of 21 bases. The length of the CDR3 is 16 residues. This CDR3 is CASSLAGRTRAGEQYF. CDR3 in DNA: TGTGCCAGCAGTTTGGCGGGACGGACCCGGGCTGGCGAGCAGTACTTC.

This clone was detected many times. The same CDR3 is also encoded by other DNA sequences in this sample. V usage is TRBV5-6 and J usage is TRBJ2-1; D is ambiguous. The V end was cut by 0 bases, the J end by 7 bases, with 5 bases between. This CDR3 contains 12 residues. CDR1 is SGHDT and CDR2 is YYEEEE in the germline V gene. This CDR3 is CASSLVQNEQFF. Written as DNA, the CDR3 is TGTGCCAGCAGCTTGGTACAGAATGAGCAGTTCTTC. Full variable domain (outside the CDR3, taken from reference TRBV5-6 and TRBJ2-1): DAGVTQSPTHLIKTRGQQVTLRCSPKSGHDTVSWYQQALGQGPQFIFQYYEEEERQRGNFPDRFSGHQFPNYSSELNVNALLLGDSALYLCASSLVQNEQFFGPGTRLTVL.

Concerning this clone: This same CDR3 is encoded by further DNA sequences in the sample. This CDR3 is CASSFGETTEAFF. CDR3 nucleotides: TGTGCCAGCAGCTTTGGTGAGACAACTGAAGCTTTCTTT. The chain links TRBV11-2 to TRBJ1-1; D unresolved. Germline V lookup: CDR1 SGHAT, CDR2 FQNNGV. The CDR3 totals 13 residues. Trimming pared 3 bases from V and 5 bases from J, leaving 10 bases between.

This clone was observed a few times. This sequence joins TRBV6-1 and TRBJ1-5, with 7 bases aligning to TRBD1. The CDR3 is 16 amino acids. From germline, CDR1 is MNHNS and CDR2 SASEGT. The junction had 7 bases not matched to a gene; V was cut back by 4 bases and J by 1 base. The CDR3, as DNA: TGTGCCAGCAGTGGACAGGGAGCTTTAAGCAATCAGCCCCAGCATTTT. Protein: CASSGQGALSNQPQHF.

This clone was seen a handful of times. In nucleotides, the CDR3 is TGTGCCATCAGTGAGGGCGGGGGTCCGAACACTGAAGCTTTCTTT. Translated, it gives CAISEGGGPNTEAFF. The V call is TRBV10-3, the J call TRBJ1-1, with D possibly TRBD1 on 5 matching bases. Germline V lookup: CDR1 ENHRY, CDR2 SYGVKD. This CDR3 has 15 amino acids. V was cut by 2 bases and J by 1 base, with 11 bases left in between.

The chain is built from TRBV28 and TRBJ2-5; no firm D call. This CDR3 comprises 13 residues. The ends were cut back, 7 bases at V and 0 bases at J, with 9 bases in the middle. Per germline, CDR1 MDHEN and CDR2 SYDVKM. The CDR3 DNA sequence: TGTGCCAGCAAAGAATACAACCAAGAGACCCAGTACTTC. Translated: CASKEYNQETQYF.

The chain joins TRBV10-3 to TRBJ1-1; D not certain. The CDR3 runs 14 residues. Trimming pared 1 base from V and 4 bases from J, leaving 10 bases between. CDR1 ENHRY and CDR2 SYGVKD come from the germline V gene. The CDR3 DNA follows: TGTGCCATCAGTGAGTGGGAAATGGGCACTGAAGCTTTCTTT. Protein product: CAISEWEMGTEAFF.

The chain combines TRBV9 with TRBJ1-1; no reliable D call. The ends were cut back, 0 bases at V and 2 bases at J, with 8 bases in the middle. CDR3 length: 14 amino acids. Germline V lookup: CDR1 SGDLS, CDR2 YYNGEE. Here the CDR3 reads CASSVVTENTEAFF. The CDR3 DNA reads as TGTGCCAGCAGCGTAGTGACGGAAAACACTGAAGCTTTCTTT.

V is TRBV7-9 and J is TRBJ2-2; TRBD2 matches at 10 bases. Germline assignment: CDR1 SEHNR and CDR2 FQNEAQ (reference sequence). The V and J ends lost 5 bases and 3 bases, in that order; junction bases with no gene match: 12. CDR3 size: 18 residues. The CDR3 DNA reads as TGTGCCAGCAGCCCCCCTGGGGGCCTAGCGGGAGACACCGGGGAGCTGTTTTTT. Its translation is CASSPPGGLAGDTGELFF.

The rearrangement joins TRBV6-5 to TRBJ1-1; no definite D call. From germline, CDR1 is MNHEY and CDR2 SVGAGI. The CDR3 runs to 15 residues. V gave up 0 bases and J gave up 1 base, with 9 bases separating them. CDR3 sequence: CASSYSLGSNTEAFF. CDR3 DNA sequence: TGTGCCAGCAGTTACTCACTAGGCTCGAACACTGAAGCTTTCTTT.